Below are 12 T cell receptor beta chains sequenced from a single sample in a study of cytomegalovirus exposure and HLA in healthy donors. PCR primers comprised 60 Vbeta and 13 Jbeta primers. TCRdb keeps only in-frame clones here, not all; method: immunoSEQ multiplex PCR. Among 90,000 to 100,000 clones listed, less than 70% were seen once. The material sequenced was PBMCs. Receptors originate from a female donor in good health and CMV-seronegative.

This chain connects TRBV18 to TRBJ2-7; 8 nucleotides match TRBD2. The CDR3 has 16 residues. Germline-derived CDR1 and CDR2 are KGHSH and LQKENI. V lost 0 bases to trimming and J lost 9 bases; unmatched junction nucleotides: 13. The CDR3 reads CASSPPGTSGLRGQYF. The CDR3 DNA reads as TGTGCCAGCTCACCACCGGGAACTAGCGGTCTACGAGGGCAGTACTTC.

This clone appeared a few times. The genes are TRBV30 and TRBJ2-7; 8 bases align to TRBD1. CDR1 and CDR2 from the germline V gene are GTSNPN and SVGIG (reference sequence). The CDR3 totals 14 residues. J was trimmed by 3 bases and V by 7 bases; bases with no gene match: 11. The CDR3 region is CAFHPRQGLYEQYF. The CDR3 nucleotides are TGTGCCTTCCATCCAAGACAGGGGCTCTACGAGCAGTACTTC.

The chain combines TRBV4-3 with TRBJ1-1, with 7 bases that match TRBD1. Germline CDR1 reads LGHNA; CDR2 reads YSLEER. The CDR3 contains 15 residues. V shed 1 base, J shed 4 bases, and the junction held 6 bases outside the gene matches. The CDR3 bases are TGCGCCAGCAGCCAAGTATCGGCAGGGGGCACTGAAGCTTTCTTT. It encodes CASSQVSAGGTEAFF.

This rearrangement joins TRBV7-2 to TRBJ1-1; D not resolved. This CDR3 has 10 residues. Per the germline V gene, CDR1 is SGHTA and CDR2 is FQGNSA. Trimming left V 5 bases short and J 11 bases short, with 9 bases between. The CDR3 loop is CASSLHRAFF. The CDR3 bases are TGTGCCAGCAGCCTCCACCGGGCTTTCTTT.

This chain uses TRBV5-6 with TRBJ1-2; TRBD1 matches at 9 bases. V was pared by 4 bases and J by 1 base, with 14 bases of the junction left unmatched. Per the germline V gene, CDR1 is SGHDT and CDR2 is YYEEEE. The CDR3 is 18 residues long. CDR3 protein: CASSPTGTGNHVNYGYTF. CDR3 DNA: TGTGCCAGCAGCCCTACCGGGACAGGGAACCATGTTAACTATGGCTACACCTTC.

The chain carries TRBV30 and TRBJ1-2; 8 nucleotides match TRBD1. The CDR3 totals 15 residues. V gave up 0 bases and J gave up 3 bases; unmatched junction bases: 6. Germline V gene lookup returns CDR1 GTSNPN and CDR2 SVGIG (reference sequence). The CDR3 coding sequence is TGTGCCTGGAGTGTTTCAGGGGGCGTCCACTATGGCTACACCTTC. This encodes CAWSVSGGVHYGYTF.

This clone came up a few times. The rearrangement links TRBV6-1 to TRBJ2-1, with D tentatively TRBD1 (6 bases). Trimming pared 2 bases from V and 7 bases from J, leaving 15 bases between. Germline V gene data show CDR1 as MNHNS and CDR2 as SASEGT. The CDR3 spans 15 residues. This CDR3 reads CASSERAGVGNEQFF. CDR3 in DNA: TGTGCCAGCAGTGAAAGAGCAGGGGTCGGGAATGAGCAGTTCTTC.

The rearrangement joins TRBV30 to TRBJ2-2; no reliable D call. V was pared by 4 bases and J by 4 bases, with 10 bases between. Germline CDR1 is GTSNPN and CDR2 is SVGIG (reference sequence). The CDR3 length is 13 residues. The CDR3 protein is CAWNLRSTGELFF. DNA of the CDR3: TGTGCCTGGAACCTCCGGAGCACCGGGGAGCTGTTTTTT.

This clone appeared once. V usage is TRBV5-8 and J usage is TRBJ1-5; D not resolved. In germline, CDR1 is SGHTS, CDR2 YDEGEE. This CDR3 has 14 amino acids. V shed 0 bases and J shed 7 bases, with 11 bases lying between them. CDR3: CASSLVRGSQPQHF. The CDR3 DNA is TGTGCCAGCAGCTTGGTTCGGGGTAGCCAGCCCCAGCATTTT.

This clone has more than one count but fewer than ten. The chain joins TRBV30 to TRBJ1-1, with 7 bases identical to TRBD1. Germline CDR1 and CDR2: GTSNPN and SVGIG (reference sequence). V shed 0 bases and J 5 bases; nucleotides not matched to a gene: 3. The CDR3 sequence is 13 residues long. CDR3 sequence (DNA): TGTGCCTGGAGTGTACAGGGGCGAACTGAAGCTTTCTTT. Protein: CAWSVQGRTEAFF.

The chain combines TRBV7-2 with TRBJ2-1; 9 nucleotides align to TRBD2. In germline, CDR1 is SGHTA, CDR2 FQGNSA. This CDR3 spans 15 amino acids. J gave up 7 bases and V 7 bases, and 11 bases lay outside the gene matches. This CDR3 is CASMEGLGLANEQFF. The CDR3 DNA reads TGTGCCAGCATGGAGGGGTTGGGACTAGCAAATGAGCAGTTCTTC.

The rearrangement links TRBV5-1 to TRBJ2-7; the match to TRBD2 covers 11 bases. Germline V gene sequence: CDR1 SGHRS, CDR2 YFSETQ. The CDR3 consists of 16 residues. The V segment lost 4 bases and the J segment 1 base; nucleotides outside the gene matches: 7. The chain's CDR3 is CASSPSLAGVSYEQYF. The CDR3 coding sequence is TGCGCCAGCAGCCCCTCACTAGCGGGAGTTTCCTACGAGCAGTACTTC.